A selection of T cell receptor beta chains follows, all from one sample in a study of early T cells in non-severe SARS-CoV-2 infection. From the 5' RACE reads, TCRdb called clonotypes with MiXCR, one entry per CDR3 protein. The table lists about 61,000 distinct CDR3 sequences, less than 14% of them singletons. Sequences were obtained from whole blood. These TCRs come from an adult who was a healthcare worker with PCR-confirmed SARS-CoV-2 infection or an uninfected control (not recorded which). The conserved cysteine and the conserved F or W are not part of the CDR3 here. Clone size is stated in some rows and not others, as once, few, many or a class when expanded.

clone size	CDR3 length	V gene	J gene	CDR3 protein
many	13	TRBV29-1	TRBJ2-1	SVEWPPSSYNEQF
.	9	TRBV3-2	TRBJ2-3	ASSQERSDS
medium-sized	12	TRBV20-1	TRBJ1-1	SASWGNMNTEAF
.	14	TRBV4-3	TRBJ1-2	ASSPQVGGGNYGYT
many	14	TRBV19	TRBJ2-5	ASTLRPGTSGLVQY
many	12	TRBV28	TRBJ1-1	ASSFVGAMGEAF
many	11	TRBV12-3/TRBV12-4	TRBJ1-4	ASSDRNNEKLF
many	11	TRBV7-2	TRBJ2-7	ASSLDRSYEQY
few	12	TRBV12-3/TRBV12-4	TRBJ2-2	ASTRTQEGGELF
many	12	TRBV20-1	TRBJ2-3	SALTTGSTDTQY
many	14	TRBV12-3/TRBV12-4	TRBJ2-1	ASSPTSPGSYNEQF
.	16	TRBV7-9	TRBJ2-2	ASSTTRSGQENTGELF
few	14	TRBV28	TRBJ1-5	ASSPRGRGSNQPQH
.	11	TRBV19	TRBJ1-5	ASRPDRDQPQH
few	13	TRBV5-1	TRBJ2-7	ASSLGLWDGYEQY
few	17	TRBV6-5	TRBJ2-6	ASSYSIAGGDAGANVLT